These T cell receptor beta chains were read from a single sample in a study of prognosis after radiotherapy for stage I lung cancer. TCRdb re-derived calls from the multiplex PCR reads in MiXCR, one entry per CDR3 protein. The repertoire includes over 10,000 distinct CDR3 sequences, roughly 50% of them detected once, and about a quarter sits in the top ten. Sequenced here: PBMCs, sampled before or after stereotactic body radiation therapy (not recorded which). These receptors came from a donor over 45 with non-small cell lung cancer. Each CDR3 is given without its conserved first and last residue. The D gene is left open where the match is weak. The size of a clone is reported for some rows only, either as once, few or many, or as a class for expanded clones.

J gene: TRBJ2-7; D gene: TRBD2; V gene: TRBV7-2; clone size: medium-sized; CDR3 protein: ASSLEVTSGYEQY
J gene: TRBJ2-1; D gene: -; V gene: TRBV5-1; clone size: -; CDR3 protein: ASSSRVEQF
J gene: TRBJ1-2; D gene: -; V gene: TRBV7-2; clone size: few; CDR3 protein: ASSPRRNYGYT
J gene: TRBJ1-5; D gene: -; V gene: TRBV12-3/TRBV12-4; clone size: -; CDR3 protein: ASTPWGVRNQPQH
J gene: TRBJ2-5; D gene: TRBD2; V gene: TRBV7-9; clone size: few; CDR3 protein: ASSFLAGGLQETQY
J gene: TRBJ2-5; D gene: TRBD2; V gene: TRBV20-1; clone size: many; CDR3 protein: SARGLAGVIEETQY
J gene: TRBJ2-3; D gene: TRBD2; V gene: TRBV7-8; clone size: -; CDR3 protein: ASTILAGYTQY
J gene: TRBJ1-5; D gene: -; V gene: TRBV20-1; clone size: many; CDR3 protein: SATLGGTNQPQH
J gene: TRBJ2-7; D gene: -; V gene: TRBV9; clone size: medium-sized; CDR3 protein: ASSARQGTEQY
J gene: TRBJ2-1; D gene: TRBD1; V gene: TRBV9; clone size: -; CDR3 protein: ASSVTGQFHNEQF
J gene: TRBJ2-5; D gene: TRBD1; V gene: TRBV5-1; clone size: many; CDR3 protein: ASSLAGTGGGETQY
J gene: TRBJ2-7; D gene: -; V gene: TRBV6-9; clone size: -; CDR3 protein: ATESMGEQY
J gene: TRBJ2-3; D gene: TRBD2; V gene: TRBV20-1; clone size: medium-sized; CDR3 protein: SAGQTSGIGTDTQY
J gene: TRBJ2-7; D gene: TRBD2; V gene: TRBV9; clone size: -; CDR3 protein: ASSVAGVAGGKEQY
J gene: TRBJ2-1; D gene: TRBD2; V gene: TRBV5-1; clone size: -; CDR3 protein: ASSRGTSGLTYSYNEQF
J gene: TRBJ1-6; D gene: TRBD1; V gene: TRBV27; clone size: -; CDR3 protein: ASSLTGTGNSPLH
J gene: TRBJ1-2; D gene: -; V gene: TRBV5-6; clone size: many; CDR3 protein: ASSPRDGIGYT
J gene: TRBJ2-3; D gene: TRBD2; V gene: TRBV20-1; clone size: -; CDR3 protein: SARASGRAEDTQY
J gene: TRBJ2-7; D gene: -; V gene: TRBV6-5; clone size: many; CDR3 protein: ASSYSSGGYEQY
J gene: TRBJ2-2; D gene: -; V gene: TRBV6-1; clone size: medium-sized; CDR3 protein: ASSGPSHTGELF
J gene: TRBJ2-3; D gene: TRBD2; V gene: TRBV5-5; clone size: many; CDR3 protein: ASSTHNRPSGDTQY
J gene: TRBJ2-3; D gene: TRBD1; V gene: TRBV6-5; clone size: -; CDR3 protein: ASSSVNPTPTGDMQY
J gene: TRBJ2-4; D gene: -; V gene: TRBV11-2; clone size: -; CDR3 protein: AISLGPGAPNRWDIQY
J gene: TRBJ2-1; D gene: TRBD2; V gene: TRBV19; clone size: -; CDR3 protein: ASSLGGPTSGRNEQF
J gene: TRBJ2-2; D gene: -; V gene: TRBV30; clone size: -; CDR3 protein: AWRMGRGGELF
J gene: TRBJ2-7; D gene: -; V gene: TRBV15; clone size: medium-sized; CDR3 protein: ATSRGQNTYEQY
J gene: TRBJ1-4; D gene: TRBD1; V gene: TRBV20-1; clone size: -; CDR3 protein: SALGQGDEKLF
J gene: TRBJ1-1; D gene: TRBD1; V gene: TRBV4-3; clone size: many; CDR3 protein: ASSQEVRGQAGAF